This TCR beta chain is drawn from a study of blood T cell repertoires in COVID-19. The overall study: Donors in the United States, Italy and Spain gave samples during acute or convalescent COVID-19.

The germline CDR1 and CDR2 sequences are SEHNR and FQNEAQ (reference sequence). The CDR3 is 15 amino acids. With V trimmed by 5 bases and J by 3 bases, 7 bases remained unmatched. Produced via immunoSEQ multiplex PCR; TCRdb's table is partial and in-frame only. Of more than 85,000 clones in the sample, 85% to 90% were seen once. The sequencing input was peripheral blood. This clonotype originated in a human donor in a cohort sampled during active COVID-19. V usage is TRBV7-9 and J usage is TRBJ2-3; 8 bases line up with TRBD1. The CDR3 coding sequence is TGTGCCAGCAGCCCACGGACAGGGTTAACAGATACGCAGTATTTT. It is translated as CASSPRTGLTDTQYF.